Sequencing of this TCR beta chain was carried out in a study of a mutant IDH1 vaccine in newly diagnosed glioma. Study-wide points: Of the patients, about 95% had vaccine-induced immune responses.

Concerning this clone: Its specificity is unknown.

Time point denoted: week 47, end of study. Alongside topical imiquimod, each dose of vaccine comprised 300 ug of mutant IDH1 20-mer peptide. The table came from immunoSEQ multiplex PCR; TCRdb's copy has only in-frame clones and leaves some out. The table records approximately 100,000 clones, nearly 90% of them present only once. The CDR3 contains 14 residues. The starting material was PBMCs, obtained from a glioma patient whose treatment included an IDH1 peptide vaccine. The receptor was derived from a woman aged 45 to 65 with glioma. The J gene is TRBJ2-1, the V gene TRBV21-1. TRBV21-1 is a pseudogene segment. CDR3 sequence reads: CASSKWARGYEQFF. CDR3 nucleotides: TGTGCCAGCAGCAAATGGGCCCGGGGCTATGAGCAGTTCTTC.